These 5 T cell receptor beta chains were all obtained from the same sample, sequenced in a study of STAT3 mutations in large granular lymphocyte leukemia. Points from the study as a whole: Every T-cell large granular lymphocyte leukemia patient had at least one immunodominant TCR beta clonotype.

No antigens are known for them. The protocol was immunoSEQ multiplex PCR, while the TCRdb copy is restricted to in-frame clones and leaves out a portion. The repertoire has over 30,000 clones, 70% to 90% of them found once; the top ten carry 0.4% to 0.5%. The material sequenced was PBMCs. The receptor set was obtained from a human donor with T large granular lymphocyte leukemia. Some clones in this sample may be carry-over from other donors' samples.

V is TRBV7-9 and J is TRBJ1-2; 7 positions agree with TRBD1. The V gene end was trimmed by 1 base and the J gene end by 5 bases; junction bases not matched to a gene: 10. The V gene's germline CDR1 is SEHNR and CDR2 FQNEAQ (reference sequence). This CDR3 contains 16 residues. The CDR3 region is CASSLGVSTGIYGYTF. The DNA of the CDR3 is TGTGCCAGCAGCTTAGGGGTTTCGACAGGGATTTATGGCTACACCTTC.

This clone was seen a single time. The V gene is TRBV28, the J gene TRBJ1-5; D might be TRBD1 (5 bases). CDR1 and CDR2 (germline): MDHEN, SYDVKM. This CDR3 comprises 14 residues. V was cut by 7 bases and J by 3 bases, with 13 bases left in between. Written as DNA, the CDR3 is TGTGCCAGCAACCCCGGGACCCTCAATCAGCCCCAGCATTTT. The encoded protein is CASNPGTLNQPQHF.

V gene TRBV5-1 combines with J gene TRBJ2-3; D not resolved. Germline V CDR1 and CDR2: SGHRS, YFSETQ. The CDR3 consists of 15 residues. The V gene lost 4 bases and the J gene lost 1 base, with 13 bases spanning the gap. CDR3 residues: CASSPAVVGTDTQYF. The CDR3 DNA follows: TGCGCCAGCAGCCCGGCGGTAGTAGGCACAGATACGCAGTATTTT.

The chain recombines TRBV7-2 with TRBJ2-5, with 10 bases lining up with TRBD1. Trimming removed 1 base from V and 5 bases from J; junction bases left unmatched: 7. CDR3 length equals 16 residues. CDR1 and CDR2 from the germline V gene are SGHTA and FQGNSA. CDR3 DNA: TGTGCCAGCAGCTTAGTGGTTGGGACAGGGGTCGAGACCCAGTACTTC. This codes for CASSLVVGTGVETQYF.

The rearrangement links TRBV9 to TRBJ1-6, with 8 bases aligning to TRBD1. CDR3 length: 14 amino acids. V lost 3 bases and J lost 7; bases outside the gene matches: 3. Germline V gives CDR1 SGDLS, CDR2 YYNGEE. In DNA, the CDR3 is TGTGCCAGCAGCGCAGGGGGCGGGAATTCACCCCTCCACTTT. This sequence encodes CASSAGGGNSPLHF.